This record covers a single T cell receptor beta chain. This sample was included in a study of blood T cells in healthy people across ages. The CDR3 sequence is 15 residues long. Looked up from germline, CDR1 is MGHDK and CDR2 is SYGVNS. J lost 3 bases, V lost 3 bases, and 5 bases had no gene match. The second PCR ran roughly 6 to 11 cycles with a sample-barcoded 5' primer and J-beta primers. TCRdb called the 5' RACE reads again in MiXCR, with one record for every CDR3 protein. The sample lists some 1,500,000 distinct CDR3 sequences, less than 45% occurring once. This receptor was obtained from a woman in her late teens or twenties in good health. Input material: blood. This sequence joins TRBV25-1 and TRBJ1-2, with 9 nucleotides matching TRBD1. CDR3 protein: CASSDNRGRDYGYTF. The CDR3 nucleotides are TGTGCCAGCAGTGATAACAGGGGGCGCGACTATGGCTACACCTTC.